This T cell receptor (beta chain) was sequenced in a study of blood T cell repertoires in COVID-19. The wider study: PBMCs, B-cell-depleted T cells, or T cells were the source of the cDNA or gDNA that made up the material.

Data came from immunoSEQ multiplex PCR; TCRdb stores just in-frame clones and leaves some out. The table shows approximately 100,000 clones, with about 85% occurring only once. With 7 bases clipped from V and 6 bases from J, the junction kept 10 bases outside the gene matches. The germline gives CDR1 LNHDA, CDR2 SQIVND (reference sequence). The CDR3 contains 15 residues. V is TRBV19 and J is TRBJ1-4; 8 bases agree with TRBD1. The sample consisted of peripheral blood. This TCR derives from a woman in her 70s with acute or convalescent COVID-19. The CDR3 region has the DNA TGTGCCAGTAACGACAGGGGCCAGGGGTATGAAAAACTGTTTTTT. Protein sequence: CASNDRGQGYEKLFF. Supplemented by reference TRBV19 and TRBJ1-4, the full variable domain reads DGGITQSPKYLFRKEGQNVTLSCEQNLNHDAMYWYRQDPGQGLRLIYYSQIVNDFQKGDIAEGYSVSREKKESFPLTVTSAQKNPTAFYLCASNDRGQGYEKLFFGSGTQLSVL.